Listed below are T cell receptor beta chains from one sample, sequenced in a study of shared clonotypes between healthy human individuals. Produced via immunoSEQ multiplex PCR; TCRdb's table is partial and in-frame only. The table lists 450,000 or so clones, approximately 71% of them singletons. Input material: PBMCs. These receptors all come from a middle-aged woman in good health. Some clones in this sample may be carry-over from other donors' samples. Each CDR3 is given with its conserved first and last residue. A D gene is named only where the DNA matches it firmly. Clone size is not always given. Where it is, it says once, few, many or a class for expanded clones.

- TRBJ1-5 TRBV5-1 - CASSLGIGGSNQPQHF TGCGCCAGCAGCTTGGGAATCGGAGGTAGCAATCAGCCCCAGCATTTT
- TRBJ2-2 TRBV10-3 many CAISEWSERNTGELFF TGTGCCATCAGTGAGTGGAGTGAGAGGAACACCGGGGAGCTGTTTTTT
- TRBJ1-6 TRBV30 - CAWTMDSGSSPLHF TGTGCCTGGACAATGGACAGTGGCTCTTCACCCCTCCACTTT
- TRBJ2-1 TRBV18 - CASSPIAGTNNEQFF TGTGCCAGCTCACCAATTGCCGGGACAAATAATGAGCAGTTCTTC
- TRBJ2-3 TRBV5-1 - CASSLGRGDTQYF TGCGCCAGCAGCTTGGGCAGGGGAGATACGCAGTATTTT
- TRBJ2-3 TRBV5-1 - CASSLGQRADTQYF TGCGCCAGCAGCTTGGGGCAGAGGGCAGATACGCAGTATTTT
TRBD1 TRBJ1-1 TRBV29-1 many CSVHRGARAFF TGCAGCGTGCACAGGGGTGCGCGAGCTTTCTTT
- TRBJ1-4 TRBV9 - CASSVPPPGEKLFF TGTGCCAGCAGCGTACCCCCTCCGGGTGAAAAACTGTTTTTT
TRBD2 TRBJ2-3 TRBV5-1 - CASRRIAGRSDTQYF TGCGCCAGCAGAAGAATAGCGGGAAGATCAGATACGCAGTATTTT
TRBD1 TRBJ1-4 TRBV5-1 many CASSTGQGREKLFF TGCGCCAGCAGCACCGGACAGGGCCGGGAAAAACTGTTTTTT
- TRBJ2-1 TRBV2 - CATEWDISYNEQFF TGTGCCACAGAGTGGGACATCTCCTACAATGAGCAGTTCTTC
TRBD2 TRBJ2-7 TRBV4-2 - CASSQEQLAGGYGYEQYF TGTGCCAGCAGCCAAGAGCAACTAGCGGGGGGGTATGGGTACGAGCAGTACTTC
- TRBJ2-1 TRBV4-2 - CASSQDAGAPDQFF TGTGCCAGCAGCCAAGACGCGGGGGCCCCCGACCAGTTCTTC
- TRBJ2-7 TRBV7-9 few CASEAGDFGEQYF TGTGCCAGCGAGGCAGGGGACTTCGGCGAGCAGTACTTC
- TRBJ2-2 TRBV5-1 - CASSLGSYTGELFF TGCGCCAGCAGCTTGGGAAGTTACACCGGGGAGCTGTTTTTT
TRBD2 TRBJ2-1 TRBV29-1 - CSVGTTEQFF TGCAGCGTCGGGACTACTGAGCAGTTCTTC
- TRBJ2-3 TRBV29-1 - CSVEAGETDTQYF TGCAGCGTTGAGGCAGGGGAGACAGATACGCAGTATTTT
- TRBJ2-2 TRBV5-4 - CASRRELAPGSNTGELFF TGTGCCAGCAGACGGGAACTAGCCCCCGGATCGAACACCGGGGAGCTGTTTTTT
TRBD1 TRBJ2-1 TRBV6-6 few CASSTGTGDYNEQFF TGTGCCAGCAGCACCGGGACAGGGGACTACAATGAGCAGTTCTTC
- TRBJ2-7 TRBV6-1 few CASSGRENRAIPSYEQYF TGTGCCAGCAGTGGACGGGAGAACAGGGCCATCCCTTCCTACGAGCAGTACTTC
- TRBJ1-5 TRBV4-2 - CASSQGRLPGHSNQPQHF TGTGCCAGCAGCCAAGGGAGGTTGCCTGGGCATAGCAATCAGCCCCAGCATTTT
- TRBJ2-1 TRBV5-1 many CASRSGNEQFF TGCGCCAGCAGGTCAGGGAATGAGCAGTTCTTC
- TRBJ1-3 TRBV6-6 - CASSRQVPHGNTIYF TGTGCCAGCAGCCGACAGGTCCCCCATGGAAACACCATATATTTT
- TRBJ2-7 TRBV5-4 once CASSPLWRAHEQYF TGTGCCAGCAGCCCCCTGTGGAGGGCCCACGAGCAGTACTTC
- TRBJ1-5 TRBV30 many CAWPPGHSNQPQHF TGTGCCTGGCCTCCGGGACATAGCAATCAGCCCCAGCATTTT
TRBD1 TRBJ2-3 TRBV10-3 - CATGQGRTDTQYF TGTGCCACCGGACAGGGACGCACAGATACGCAGTATTTT
TRBD1 TRBJ2-4 TRBV5-1 - CASSLGWDRGSKAKNIQYF TGCGCCAGCAGCTTGGGCTGGGACAGGGGGTCCAAAGCCAAAAACATTCAGTACTTC
TRBD2 TRBJ2-7 TRBV7-2 - CASSKTSGPYEQYF TGTGCCAGCAGCAAGACTAGCGGACCCTACGAGCAGTACTTC
TRBD1 TRBJ2-7 TRBV6-6 - CASSYSPDRADEQYF TGTGCCAGCAGTTACTCGCCAGACAGGGCGGACGAGCAGTACTTC
- TRBJ1-1 TRBV5-8 - CASSLAPNTEAFF TGTGCCAGCAGCTTGGCCCCGAACACTGAAGCTTTCTTT
- TRBJ1-5 TRBV30 - CAWSGQVSNQPQHF TGTGCCTGGAGTGGACAGGTTAGCAATCAGCCCCAGCATTTT
- TRBJ1-1 TRBV9 - CASSVDHWAEAFF TGTGCCAGCAGCGTAGATCACTGGGCTGAAGCTTTCTTT
TRBD1 TRBJ1-1 TRBV29-1 few CSVWDRGGTEAFF TGCAGCGTCTGGGACAGGGGGGGCACTGAAGCTTTCTTT
- TRBJ2-5 TRBV18 few CASSPPGEVAQYF TGTGCCAGCTCACCCCCTGGGGAAGTGGCCCAGTACTTC
TRBD1 TRBJ1-3 TRBV5-4 few CASSLTGGDTIYF TGTGCCAGCAGCTTGACAGGGGGGGACACCATATATTTT
- TRBJ2-1 TRBV4-1 once CASSQGMASPEQFF TGCGCCAGCAGCCAAGGGATGGCCTCTCCTGAGCAGTTCTTC